The 32 T cell receptor beta chains listed next were all sequenced from one sample in a study of T-cell reconstitution after alpha-beta-depleted transplantation in children. Molecular barcoding with unique molecular identifiers was used for the TCRbeta library. TCRdb redid the calling of the PCR reads with MiXCR, one entry per CDR3 protein. The table lists about 900,000 distinct CDR3 sequences, around 30% of them singletons, with 25% to 35% in the top ten. This specimen was PBMCs, mostly from graft donor cells, taken 360 days after TCRalphabeta/CD19-depleted stem cell transplant. These receptors all come from a boy less than two years old who had a stem cell transplant for SCID, so the T cells may come from the graft donor.

The chain joins TRBV2 to TRBJ2-1; D uncertain. Looked up from germline, CDR1 is SNHLY and CDR2 is FYNNEI. Trimming removed 9 bases at V and 9 bases at J, with 12 bases between. This CDR3 is 11 amino acids long. CDR3 in DNA: TGTGCCAGTGGGGTGGGCGGTGAGCAGTTCTTC. Its translation is CASGVGGEQFF.

The genes are TRBV6-2 or TRBV6-3 and TRBJ1-1, with 7 positions matching TRBD1. This CDR3 region has 12 residues. In germline, CDR1 is MNHEY, CDR2 SVGEGT. J lost 11 bases, V lost 9 bases, and 12 bases had no gene match. For the CDR3, the DNA is TGTGCCAGAACGACAGGGCCGGAGGGCGCTTTCTTT. Its translation is CARTTGPEGAFF.

The genes are TRBV11-2 and TRBJ2-2; the match to TRBD1 covers 8 bases. CDR1 SGHAT and CDR2 FQNNGV come from the germline V gene. CDR3 size: 16 residues. V lost 5 bases to trimming and J lost 6 bases; unmatched junction nucleotides: 11. In DNA, the CDR3 is TGTGCCAGCAGCGAAGTCGGGACAGGCAACCCCGGGGAGCTGTTTTTT. Protein: CASSEVGTGNPGELFF.

This rearrangement joins TRBV27 to TRBJ2-1; D perhaps matches TRBD2 (6 bases). There are 20 residues in the CDR3. Trimming pared 7 bases from V and 2 bases from J, leaving 30 bases between. Germline V gene sequence: CDR1 MNHEY, CDR2 SMNVEV (reference sequence). This CDR3 reads CASIPLLGLRAHGTYNEQFF. In nucleotides, the CDR3 is TGTGCCAGCATCCCACTCTTAGGACTAAGGGCTCATGGGACCTACAATGAGCAGTTCTTC.

The rearrangement joins TRBV9 to TRBJ2-2, with a tentative D call TRBD1 (6 bases). V lost 4 bases and J lost 2, with 18 bases in between. From germline, CDR1 is SGDLS and CDR2 YYNGEE. The CDR3 is 17 residues long. The CDR3: CASSLRPGGGNTGELFF. The CDR3 coding sequence is TGTGCCAGCAGCCTACGTCCAGGTGGGGGCAACACCGGGGAGCTGTTTTTT.

The chain couples TRBV20-1 to TRBJ2-1; D tentatively reads TRBD1 or TRBD2 (5 bases each). The germline gives CDR1 DFQATT, CDR2 SNEGSKA (reference sequence). There are 14 residues in the CDR3. V shed 0 bases and J shed 0 bases, with 6 bases lying between them. CDR3: CSAREGPSYNEQFF. As DNA, the CDR3 is TGCAGTGCTAGAGAGGGACCCTCCTACAATGAGCAGTTCTTC.

The genes are TRBV2 and TRBJ2-7, with D perhaps assigned TRBD1 or TRBD2 (6 bases each). This CDR3 comprises 14 residues. Trimming stripped 7 bases from V and 2 bases from J, with 15 bases between. Germline loops: CDR1 SNHLY, CDR2 FYNNEI. The CDR3 here is CASITKEGAYEQYF. CDR3 in DNA: TGTGCCAGCATTACCAAGGAGGGGGCCTACGAGCAGTACTTC.

This clonotype was picked up a small number of times. The chain couples TRBV6-5 to TRBJ2-2; D might be TRBD1 or TRBD2, each matching 5 bases. This CDR3 comprises 15 residues. The V end lost 1 base, the J end lost 7 bases, and 13 bases lay between the germline ends. CDR1 is MNHEY and CDR2 is SVGAGI in the germline V gene. For the CDR3, the DNA is TGTGCCAGCAGTTACTTGTCTCGGGGCGGCGGGGAGCTGTTTTTT. It yields the protein CASSYLSRGGGELFF.

The J gene is TRBJ2-3, the V gene TRBV12-5, with D unresolved. CDR3 length: 15 residues. In germline, CDR1 is LGHNT, CDR2 FRNRAP. Trimming took 2 bases from V and 4 from J, leaving 13 bases between them. In DNA form, the CDR3 reads TGTGCTAGTGGTTTGTACGGTTTAGGAGCAGATACGCAGTATTTT. Translating gives CASGLYGLGADTQYF.

On this clonotype: The junction departs from the called germline gene at one end, perhaps through a read error. The chain employs TRBV7-3 and TRBJ2-5, with 9 bases lining up with TRBD2. The CDR3 is made up of 15 amino acids. CDR1 and CDR2 (germline): SGHTA, FQGTGA. The CDR3 reads CASSITGLAKETQYF. The CDR3, as DNA: TGTGCCAGCAGCATAACGGGACTAGCTAAAGAGACCCAGTACTTC.

This chain links TRBV29-1 with TRBJ2-1; D is tentatively TRBD1 or TRBD2 (5 bases each). The CDR3 totals 16 residues. Germline CDR1 reads SQVTM; CDR2 reads ANQGSEA. Trimming removed 5 bases from V and 6 bases from J, with 23 bases in between. The CDR3 DNA sequence: TGCAGCGTTAAAGGGTCGAGGGGTCTAGATCCCAATGAGCAGTTCTTC. Its translation is CSVKGSRGLDPNEQFF.

This clonotype was seen only a few times. This chain joins TRBV5-5 and TRBJ2-3; D might be TRBD2 (6 bases). Germline values: CDR1 SGHKS, CDR2 YYEKEE (reference sequence). V gave up 2 bases and J gave up 2 bases, with 12 bases separating them. There are 15 residues in the CDR3. CDR3 residues: CASSLRGVNTDTQYF. DNA of the CDR3: TGTGCCAGCAGCTTACGCGGGGTCAACACAGATACGCAGTATTTT.

The chain couples TRBV7-2 to TRBJ1-1; a weak D match, TRBD1 (5 bases). The V gene's germline CDR1 is SGHTA and CDR2 FQGNSA. V was trimmed by 2 bases and J by 10 bases, leaving 23 bases between them. The CDR3 covers 16 residues. CDR3 nucleotide sequence: TGTGCCAGCAGCTTATTACCCCAACGAGGCGCAGGGCGAGCTTTCTTT. It codes for CASSLLPQRGAGRAFF. Drawing the rest from reference TRBV7-2 and TRBJ1-1, the complete variable domain is GAGVSQSPSNKVTEKGKDVELRCDPISGHTALYWYRQSLGQGLEFLIYFQGNSAPDKSGLPSDRFSAERTGGSVSTLTIQRTQQEDSAVYLCASSLLPQRGAGRAFFGQGTRLTVV.

This clonotype was detected only once. The chain's CDR3 is CASSIGGLAGTDTQYF. CDR3 DNA: TGTGCCAGCAGCATAGGAGGGCTAGCGGGTACAGATACGCAGTATTTT. The chain has TRBV7-2 and TRBJ2-3, with TRBD2 matching over 8 bases. The CDR3 has 16 residues. Germline V gives CDR1 SGHTA, CDR2 FQGNSA. Trimming took 5 bases from V and 3 from J; bases not matched to a gene: 10. The full variable domain, with the rest looked up from reference TRBV7-2 and TRBJ2-3, is GAGVSQSPSNKVTEKGKDVELRCDPISGHTALYWYRQSLGQGLEFLIYFQGNSAPDKSGLPSDRFSAERTGGSVSTLTIQRTQQEDSAVYLCASSIGGLAGTDTQYFGPGTRLTVL.

The V gene is TRBV28, the J gene TRBJ2-2; no definite D call. Germline V lookup: CDR1 MDHEN, CDR2 SYDVKM. V dropped 3 bases and J dropped 3 bases, with 14 bases sitting between them. This CDR3 has 16 amino acids. The CDR3 coding sequence is TGTGCCAGCAGTTTTGGACGGGCTTGGGACACCGGGGAGCTGTTTTTT. Translation: CASSFGRAWDTGELFF.

In its sample, this clonotype was seen a few times. The chain recombines TRBV7-9 with TRBJ2-7; TRBD1 is a possible D gene (5 bases). The V end was cut by 5 bases, the J end by 2 bases, with 16 bases between. The CDR3 runs 15 residues. Germline lookup yields CDR1 SEHNR and CDR2 FQNEAQ (reference sequence). The CDR3 nucleotides read TGTGCCAGCAGCCGAAAGGGGCACTCCGCCTACGAGCAGTACTTC. Translated: CASSRKGHSAYEQYF. The full variable domain, its missing parts supplied by reference TRBV7-9 and TRBJ2-7, is DTGVSQNPRHKITKRGQNVTFRCDPISEHNRLYWYRQTLGQGPEFLTYFQNEAQLEKSRLLSDRFSAERPKGSFSTLEIQRTEQGDSAMYLCASSRKGHSAYEQYFGPGTRLTVT.

This chain uses TRBV12-5 with TRBJ2-5; TRBD1 matches 8 bases. J gave up 2 bases and V 6 bases, and 8 bases lay outside the gene matches. Per germline, CDR1 LGHNT and CDR2 FRNRAP. CDR3 length: 15 residues. CDR3 protein: CASGPPTGEQETQYF. Here the CDR3 DNA reads TGTGCTAGTGGCCCACCGACAGGGGAACAAGAGACCCAGTACTTC.

The V call is TRBV6-5, the J call TRBJ2-1, with 9 bases fitting TRBD2. J lost 6 bases, V lost 4 bases, and 10 bases had no gene match. Germline assignment: CDR1 MNHEY and CDR2 SVGAGI. This CDR3 contains 16 residues. CDR3 bases: TGTGCCAGCAGTTCCCCTACGACTAGCGGTCCCAATGAGCAGTTCTTC. It yields the protein CASSSPTTSGPNEQFF.

V is TRBV9 and J is TRBJ2-6; 8 bases match TRBD1. With V trimmed by 2 bases and J by 0 bases, 7 bases remained unmatched. The germline V gene has CDR1 SGDLS and CDR2 YYNGEE. The CDR3 loop spans 18 amino acids. CDR3 loop: CASSVAGQGYSGANVLTF. As DNA, the CDR3 is TGTGCCAGCAGCGTGGCCGGACAGGGCTACTCTGGGGCCAACGTCCTGACTTTC.

This sequence joins TRBV12-3 or TRBV12-4 and TRBJ1-3, with 12 bases that match TRBD1. This CDR3 is 14 amino acids long. J gave up 9 bases and V 5 bases, and 5 bases lay outside the gene matches. The CDR3: CASSRDRGQGTIYF. DNA of the CDR3: TGTGCCAGCAGTCGGGACAGGGGGCAGGGCACCATATATTTT.

The chain recombines TRBV20-1 with TRBJ1-2; D gene ambiguous. Germline V CDR1 and CDR2: DFQATT, SNEGSKA (reference sequence). With 2 bases removed from V and 4 bases from J, the gap between germline ends came to 11 bases. The CDR3 loop spans 13 amino acids. The CDR3 bases are TGCAGTGCTAGAAGGCAGGACGTCTATGGCTACACCTTC. It specifies CSARRQDVYGYTF.

The sample holds a few counts of this clonotype. The chain uses TRBV12-3 or TRBV12-4 and TRBJ2-7, with 8 bases aligning to TRBD1. This CDR3 spans 16 amino acids. Trimming took 5 bases from V and 2 from J; bases not matched to a gene: 11. The CDR3 here is CASSTAGGTPPYEQYF. Here the CDR3 DNA reads TGTGCCAGCAGTACCGCAGGGGGCACCCCTCCCTACGAGCAGTACTTC.

This chain connects TRBV29-1 to TRBJ2-3; D is possibly TRBD1 (5 bases). Trimming removed 4 bases from V and 2 bases from J, with 10 bases in between. The CDR3 has 13 amino acids. Looked up from germline, CDR1 is SQVTM and CDR2 is ANQGSEA. Here the CDR3 reads CSVAGWDTDTQYF. CDR3 DNA sequence: TGCAGCGTTGCAGGGTGGGACACAGATACGCAGTATTTT.

The sample holds a few counts of this clonotype. V gene TRBV28 combines with J gene TRBJ1-1, with D possibly being TRBD1 (5 bases). The CDR3 spans 14 residues. Germline CDR1 and CDR2: MDHEN and SYDVKM. Trimming took 7 bases from V and 4 from J, leaving 16 bases between them. CDR3: CASTSLGGGTEAFF. In DNA form, the CDR3 reads TGTGCCAGCACCTCCTTGGGGGGGGGCACTGAAGCTTTCTTT.

At least ten counts were recorded for this clonotype. The rearrangement links TRBV27 to TRBJ2-1; D gene unclear. The CDR3 extends over 14 amino acids. Germline V gene sequence: CDR1 MNHEY, CDR2 SMNVEV (reference sequence). Trimming removed 5 bases at V and 0 bases at J, with 8 bases between. CDR3 amino acids: CASSDPNSYNEQFF. The CDR3 DNA is TGTGCCAGCAGTGACCCTAACTCCTACAATGAGCAGTTCTTC.

The chain links TRBV6-1 to TRBJ1-2, with D hard to call. Germline assignment: CDR1 MNHNS and CDR2 SASEGT. V was clipped by 4 bases and J by 8 bases, with 5 bases between them. This CDR3 is built from 10 residues. The DNA of the CDR3 is TGTGCCAGCAGTGCCTTCGGCTACACCTTC. Amino acid sequence: CASSAFGYTF.

The V gene is TRBV12-3 or TRBV12-4, the J gene TRBJ2-1, with 9 bases identical to TRBD2. This CDR3 is 13 amino acids long. The V and J ends lost 8 bases and 2 bases, in that order; junction bases with no gene match: 1. CDR3 sequence: CASERGAYNEQFF. The CDR3, as DNA: TGTGCCAGCGAGCGGGGGGCCTACAATGAGCAGTTCTTC.

This clonotype appeared a few times. The genes are TRBV12-3 or TRBV12-4 and TRBJ2-7, with no clear D. The CDR3 length is 13 residues. Trimming took off 6 bases at V and 6 bases at J, with 15 bases between the two ends. The CDR3 DNA reads TGTGCCAGCAGGCCCCTCTTCTCGCTCGAGCAGTACTTC. It encodes CASRPLFSLEQYF.

This clonotype turned up a few times. This chain uses TRBV6-6 with TRBJ1-2; D is uncertain. This CDR3 is built from 13 residues. The ends were cut back, 2 bases at V and 8 bases at J, with 12 bases in the middle. CDR1 and CDR2 (germline): MNHNY, SVGAGI (reference sequence). The CDR3 loop is CASSYEQRSGYTF. CDR3 sequence (DNA): TGTGCCAGCAGTTACGAACAGCGGTCGGGCTACACCTTC.

This chain joins TRBV2 and TRBJ1-2; D is uncertain. Germline V gene data show CDR1 as SNHLY and CDR2 as FYNNEI. Trimming shortened V by 3 bases and J by 8 bases, and 10 bases separated the two germline ends. The CDR3 extends over 12 amino acids. As DNA, the CDR3 is TGTGCCAGCAGTGATGATCGAGGGGGCTACACCTTC. Its translation is CASSDDRGGYTF.

This chain uses TRBV7-9 with TRBJ1-3, with D possibly being TRBD1 (6 bases). This CDR3 is 17 amino acids long. V dropped 2 bases and J dropped 8 bases, with 22 bases sitting between them. The germline gives CDR1 SEHNR, CDR2 FQNEAQ (reference sequence). CDR3 sequence reads: CASSLQGFADGTDTIYF. DNA of the CDR3: TGTGCCAGCAGCTTACAGGGGTTCGCGGACGGTACCGACACCATATATTTT.

This clonotype was found a few times. The chain joins TRBV20-1 to TRBJ1-5, with D hard to call. Germline V CDR1 and CDR2: DFQATT, SNEGSKA (reference sequence). The CDR3 has 13 amino acids. The V end was cut by 0 bases, the J end by 5 bases, with 8 bases between. The DNA for the CDR3 is TGCAGTGCTAGAGATAAGGTTTATCAGCCCCAGCATTTT. Translation gives CSARDKVYQPQHF.